This TCR beta chain was profiled in a study of blood T cell repertoires in COVID-19. The overall study: COVID-19 samples, acute and convalescent, were from the United States, Italy and Spain. The analysed material was cDNA or gDNA that came from T cells, B-cell-depleted T cells, or PBMCs.

Original data processing: It was from reference gene primer amplification that nucleated cell counts were estimated. The protocol was immunoSEQ multiplex PCR, while the TCRdb copy is restricted to in-frame clones and leaves out a portion. V and J calls and clone size follow that table, whereas D and trimming were derived from the DNA. The sample lists roughly 70,000 clones; 70% to 85% were seen once. Trimming at V came to 4 bases and at J to 4 bases, leaving 9 bases not matched to a gene. The CDR3 runs to 15 residues. Germline CDR1 SGHRS, CDR2 YFSETQ. Material for sequencing was peripheral blood. The receptor's source is a woman aged 55-75 years with acute or convalescent COVID-19. The chain carries TRBV5-1 and TRBJ1-2; 8 bases are shared with TRBD1. In DNA, the CDR3 is TGCGCCAGCAGCGATCCAGGGGGCGAAGCCTATGGCTACACCTTC. The encoded protein is CASSDPGGEAYGYTF.